These T cell receptor beta chains were read from a single sample in a study of response to subunit inactivated influenza vaccine. TCRdb re-analysed the RT-PCR reads in MiXCR, keeping a single row per CDR3 protein. The sample includes about 170,000 distinct CDR3 sequences, around 11% of them seen just once. The material was CD8+ T cells sorted from PBMCs, obtained less than 30 months after vaccination. The receptors shown here come from a man aged 45 to 70 who received an inactivated influenza vaccine. Each CDR3 is given without its conserved first and last residue. Fields, in order: V gene, CDR3 protein.

v_call: TRBV29-1
cdr3_aa: SVEGPGGGSNEQF

v_call: TRBV27
cdr3_aa: ASSWTANYGYT

v_call: TRBV14
cdr3_aa: ASSQVPGPVEDTQY

v_call: TRBV6-5
cdr3_aa: ASSYGQGALGYT

v_call: TRBV5-5
cdr3_aa: ASSSDYLADTQY

v_call: TRBV7-9
cdr3_aa: ASSLAGYQETQY

v_call: TRBV6-2/TRBV6-3
cdr3_aa: ASSYFDRVEQY

v_call: TRBV2
cdr3_aa: ASSDRALDEQY

v_call: TRBV7-2
cdr3_aa: ASSTGTSVFDEQF

v_call: TRBV28
cdr3_aa: ASSPTEDSTDTQY

v_call: TRBV10-3
cdr3_aa: ATMDGTYEQY

v_call: TRBV7-8
cdr3_aa: ASSLSRGVRNEQF

v_call: TRBV27
cdr3_aa: ASNGFSGRGYT

v_call: TRBV7-9
cdr3_aa: ASSETGTGGGYT

v_call: TRBV12-3/TRBV12-4
cdr3_aa: ASSYPNGETQY

v_call: TRBV9
cdr3_aa: ASSSAGTYTGELF

v_call: TRBV9
cdr3_aa: ASSPSTGGSIYEQY

v_call: TRBV15
cdr3_aa: ATSRAGQGYITGELF

v_call: TRBV27
cdr3_aa: ATSDSYEQY

v_call: TRBV20-1
cdr3_aa: SAHDPRTDTQY

v_call: TRBV9
cdr3_aa: ASSVDSAGLNTDTQY

v_call: TRBV29-1
cdr3_aa: SVELRGWETQY

v_call: TRBV7-9
cdr3_aa: ASSPDPNSYEQY

v_call: TRBV12-3/TRBV12-4
cdr3_aa: ASSSPLGSGANVLT

v_call: TRBV10-3
cdr3_aa: AISGDFTSSYEQY

v_call: TRBV28
cdr3_aa: ASSFVGSGYEQY

v_call: TRBV5-5
cdr3_aa: ASSPRQGRLEQY

v_call: TRBV6-5
cdr3_aa: ASSPGHGELF

v_call: TRBV29-1
cdr3_aa: SVEVRLAEYEQY

v_call: TRBV5-5
cdr3_aa: ASSLTGYEAF

v_call: TRBV29-1
cdr3_aa: SVGQGSGYT

v_call: TRBV7-9
cdr3_aa: ASSPPSGRAYEQF

v_call: TRBV7-9
cdr3_aa: ASSFKSGELF

v_call: TRBV6-1
cdr3_aa: ASTPGGAADTQY

v_call: TRBV12-3/TRBV12-4
cdr3_aa: ASSSHTQY

v_call: TRBV5-1
cdr3_aa: ASSLSLAAYNEQF

v_call: TRBV7-6
cdr3_aa: ASSLVQGDEQY

v_call: TRBV15
cdr3_aa: ATSRDLPYPKDRQETQY

v_call: TRBV4-1
cdr3_aa: ASSQDTSSDEQF

v_call: TRBV11-1
cdr3_aa: ASRLTGNTEAF

v_call: TRBV4-1
cdr3_aa: ASSQEERMHYSPLH

v_call: TRBV6-2/TRBV6-3
cdr3_aa: ASSYGAGGLTDTQY

v_call: TRBV4-1
cdr3_aa: ASSQEVSWVGELF

v_call: TRBV4-3
cdr3_aa: ASSLGQGNTDTQY

v_call: TRBV7-3
cdr3_aa: ASSLTNGGDREGKGETQY

v_call: TRBV28
cdr3_aa: ASSLTSGSSTDTQY

v_call: TRBV3-1
cdr3_aa: ASSQDGLPEQY

v_call: TRBV10-3
cdr3_aa: AIRDRGETEAF

v_call: TRBV12-3/TRBV12-4
cdr3_aa: ATSGGGSQPQH

v_call: TRBV7-8
cdr3_aa: ASSSRPTGSNQPQH

v_call: TRBV11-1
cdr3_aa: ASSSVGGTRNYFREQY

v_call: TRBV12-3/TRBV12-4
cdr3_aa: ASSPLGRNTGELF

v_call: TRBV28
cdr3_aa: ASRTGAVLYEQY

v_call: TRBV9
cdr3_aa: ASSGGLAGGYEQY